The entry below describes one T cell receptor (beta chain). Its antigen is unidentified. TCRdb used MiXCR to reprocess the 5' RACE reads, holding one entry per CDR3 protein. The table lists a few hundred thousand distinct CDR3 sequences, about 27% of them singletons. This entry comes from a study of T-cell memory formation after mild COVID-19. Overall study findings and caveats: For second-wave clones that peaked at day 37, SARS-CoV-2 specificity went unverified. That cross-reactive memory joined was suggested by some responding clones appearing in pre-infection memory. CD4/CD8 balance held among clones contracting day 15 to 85, and later expanders leaned CD4+.

The source of this sequence is an adult woman who had mild COVID-19 (a few samples of this study predate the infection). Cell type and time point are not known. Sequences were obtained from PBMCs or a T cell subset sorted from them (not recorded which).

The CDR3 sequence is CASSVSSSYNEQFF. In nucleotides, the CDR3 is TGCGCCAGCAGTGTCTCCTCGTCCTACAATGAGCAGTTCTTC. The rearrangement links TRBV10-2 to TRBJ2-1; D gene ambiguous. Germline CDR1 and CDR2: WSHSY and SAAADI. V lost 4 bases and J lost 1, with 8 bases in between. The CDR3 has 14 amino acids.